The 23 T cell receptor beta chains reported below all come from one sample, sequenced in a study of CD8+CD57+ T cells in acquired aplastic anemia. Genomic DNA, the template, was used for profiling of the TCR beta VDJ and CDR3. MiXCR, applied by TCRdb to the reads, yields one record per CDR3 protein. The sample records a few hundred thousand distinct CDR3 sequences, around 60% being singletons. The sample taken for sequencing was sorted CD4+, CD8+, or CD8+CD57+ T cells (not recorded which) from PBMCs. All receptors derive from a human donor in good health.

The chain joins TRBV5-1 to TRBJ2-7; D is ambiguous. The CDR3 runs 11 residues. Germline values: CDR1 SGHRS, CDR2 YFSETQ. The V end lost 4 bases, the J end lost 2 bases, and 4 bases lay between the germline ends. DNA for the CDR3: TGCGCCAGCAGCGGTGCCTACGAGCAGTACTTC. The encoded protein is CASSGAYEQYF.

The chain joins TRBV7-2 to TRBJ2-5, with 13 bases that match TRBD2. The CDR3 length is 16 residues. V shed 5 bases, J shed 4 bases, and the junction held 7 bases outside the gene matches. Germline CDR1 reads SGHTA; CDR2 reads FQGNSA. The CDR3 coding sequence is TGTGCCAGCAGCGCCGGACTAGCGGGGGAAGGAGAGACCCAGTACTTC. Translated, it gives CASSAGLAGEGETQYF.

This clonotype was found many times. The rearrangement uses TRBV29-1 and TRBJ2-7; the D call may be TRBD1 or TRBD2 (6 bases each). Germline V gene sequence: CDR1 SQVTM, CDR2 ANQGSEA. Trimming left V 2 bases short and J 0 bases short, with 20 bases between. This CDR3 contains 17 residues. CDR3 protein: CSVEQTGRKTSSYEQYF. Here the CDR3 DNA reads TGCAGCGTTGAACAGACAGGTCGAAAGACTAGCTCCTACGAGCAGTACTTC.

On this clonotype itself: This clone may be a read error of a much larger clone one base away. The rearrangement links TRBV3-1 to TRBJ2-7; 8 bases match TRBD2. This CDR3 is 16 amino acids long. The V gene's germline CDR1 is LGHDT and CDR2 YNNKEL (reference sequence). In DNA, the CDR3 is TGTGCCAGCGGCCAACGATGGGCGGGAGGACCCTACGAGCAGTACTTC. Translation gives CASGQRWAGGPYEQYF.

This rearrangement joins TRBV9 to TRBJ2-6, with TRBD1 matching 7 bases. This CDR3 has 15 residues. Germline V gives CDR1 SGDLS, CDR2 YYNGEE. V was clipped by 3 bases and J by 4 bases; unmatched bases: 4. The CDR3 loop is CASSEGAFGANVLTF. The CDR3 region has the DNA TGTGCCAGCAGCGAGGGGGCGTTCGGGGCCAACGTCCTGACTTTC.

This clonotype was observed once. The chain carries TRBV5-1 and TRBJ2-1, with D tentatively TRBD1 or TRBD2 (5 bases each). Per the germline V gene, CDR1 is SGHRS and CDR2 is YFSETQ. Between the trimmed V and J ends, which lost 6 bases and 7 bases, there was a span of 14 bases. The CDR3 runs 13 residues. The CDR3 bases are TGCGCCAGCAATGTTGGGACCTCAAATGAGCAGTTCTTC. The encoded protein is CASNVGTSNEQFF.

The CDR3 DNA reads as TGCAGCGTTGGCCGTGGGGGACAGGGAGCACATTCGGCTTTCTTT. Its translation is CSVGRGGQGAHSAFF. This chain uses TRBV29-1 with TRBJ1-1; 9 bases fit TRBD1. The trim removed 4 bases at V and 11 bases at J, leaving 17 bases unmatched. Germline V CDR1 and CDR2: SQVTM, ANQGSEA. The CDR3 extends over 15 amino acids. The entire variable domain, with the rest obtained from reference TRBV29-1 and TRBJ1-1, is as follows: SAVISQKPSRDICQRGTSLTIQCQVDSQVTMMFWYRQQPGQSLTLIATANQGSEATYESGFVIDKFPISRPNLTFSTLTVSNMSPEDSSIYLCSVGRGGQGAHSAFFGQGTRLTVV.

This clonotype appeared once. J is TRBJ2-3 and V is TRBV5-1; tentative D call: TRBD1 (6 bases). This CDR3 comprises 14 residues. Trimming removed 4 bases at V and 1 base at J, with 10 bases between. Germline lookup yields CDR1 SGHRS and CDR2 YFSETQ. CDR3 sequence: CASSEDSGTDTQYF. CDR3 bases: TGCGCCAGCAGCGAGGACAGTGGCACAGATACGCAGTATTTT.

On this clonotype itself: One junction end does not reproduce the germline sequence, and a read error may be involved. The CDR3 DNA reads as TGTGCCAGCAGTGGGACAGGGTTTGCTGAAGCTTTCTTT. This encodes CASSGTGFAEAFF. The chain uses TRBV29-1 and TRBJ1-1, with 9 bases that match TRBD1. This CDR3 has 13 amino acids. CDR1 is SQVTM, CDR2 ANQGSEA, per germline.

At least ten counts were recorded for this clonotype. The chain couples TRBV13 to TRBJ2-7, with D tentatively TRBD1 (6 bases). V was clipped by 6 bases and J by 1 base, with 13 bases between them. The CDR3 consists of 14 residues. Germline assignment: CDR1 PRHDT and CDR2 FYEKMQ (reference sequence). CDR3 in amino acids: CASSPRGQSYEQYF. CDR3 in DNA: TGTGCCAGCAGTCCACGCGGACAGTCCTACGAGCAGTACTTC.

The rearrangement joins TRBV19 to TRBJ2-3, with 9 nucleotides matching TRBD2. Germline CDR1 reads LNHDA; CDR2 reads SQIVND (reference sequence). This CDR3 comprises 17 residues. V lost 1 base, J lost 2 bases, and 7 bases stayed unmatched. The CDR3 coding sequence is TGTGCCAGTAGTATAGGCACTAGCGGGTTATTCACAGATACGCAGTATTTT. This codes for CASSIGTSGLFTDTQYF.

The chain is built from TRBV10-3 and TRBJ2-7; TRBD2 agrees at 12 bases. CDR1 is ENHRY, CDR2 SYGVKD, per germline. J was trimmed by 7 bases and V by 5 bases; bases with no gene match: 9. The CDR3 loop spans 15 amino acids. The DNA of the CDR3 is TGTGCCATCAGTCCCTCTAGCGGGGGGGCCGGAGAGCAGTACTTC. This encodes CAISPSSGGAGEQYF.

The chain carries TRBV29-1 and TRBJ2-3; D unclear. Trimming shortened V by 4 bases and J by 2 bases, and 13 bases separated the two germline ends. Germline lookup yields CDR1 SQVTM and CDR2 ANQGSEA. The CDR3 covers 14 residues. CDR3 residues: CSVGLTAYTDTQYF. The CDR3 DNA reads TGCAGCGTTGGACTTACCGCTTACACAGATACGCAGTATTTT.

This clonotype was seen at least ten times. The chain joins TRBV7-9 to TRBJ2-1; no clear D gene. Trimming stripped 1 base from V and 4 bases from J, with 17 bases between. Germline CDR1 SEHNR, CDR2 FQNEAQ (reference sequence). The CDR3 is 17 amino acids. CDR3 loop: CASSLDGPRGSYNEQFF. CDR3 nucleotides: TGTGCCAGCAGCTTAGACGGGCCCCGCGGTAGTTACAATGAGCAGTTCTTC.

The rearrangement joins TRBV5-1 to TRBJ2-1; D could derive from TRBD1 or TRBD2 (6 bases each). Germline V gives CDR1 SGHRS, CDR2 YFSETQ. V lost 0 bases, J lost 8 bases, and 9 bases lay in between. This CDR3 is built from 13 residues. This chain's CDR3 is CASSLEGDYEQFF. The CDR3 coding sequence is TGCGCCAGCAGCTTGGAGGGGGACTATGAGCAGTTCTTC.

About this clonotype itself: Mismatch with germline at one junction end may stem from a read error. The V and J genes are TRBV20-1 and TRBJ2-7; no reliable D call. The CDR3 has 11 amino acids. Per the germline V gene, CDR1 is DFQATT and CDR2 is SNEGSKA (reference sequence). The DNA of the CDR3 is TGCAGTGTTAGAACCCCTAGCGAGCAGTACTTC. Encoded protein: CSVRTPSEQYF.

This sequence joins TRBV15 and TRBJ2-5, with 9 nucleotides matching TRBD1. CDR3 length: 14 residues. Germline assignment: CDR1 LNHNV and CDR2 YYDKDF (reference sequence). After removal of 5 bases from V and 4 bases from J, the junction contained 5 bases not matched to a gene. The CDR3 is CATSVRQGVETQYF. CDR3 nucleotide sequence: TGTGCCACCAGCGTAAGACAGGGGGTAGAGACCCAGTACTTC.

J is TRBJ2-3 and V is TRBV6-5, with TRBD2 identical over 11 bases. V gave up 5 bases and J gave up 1 base; unmatched junction bases: 5. Germline CDR1 and CDR2: MNHEY and SVGAGI. The CDR3 consists of 16 residues. This chain's CDR3 is CASSEALAGGTDTQYF. In nucleotides, the CDR3 is TGTGCCAGCAGTGAAGCACTAGCGGGGGGCACAGATACGCAGTATTTT.

This clonotype was recorded many times. The chain is built from TRBV9 and TRBJ1-2; 7 bases match TRBD1. Germline trimming cut 1 base from V and 7 bases from J; bases unmatched to any gene: 10. The CDR3 has 15 residues. CDR1 and CDR2 from the germline V gene are SGDLS and YYNGEE. The CDR3 DNA reads TGTGCCAGCAGCGTATTCCAAGGGGGCGCAGGTGGCTACACCTTC. This translates into CASSVFQGGAGGYTF.

V gene TRBV10-1 combines with J gene TRBJ2-7; D gene ambiguous. The CDR3 is made up of 14 amino acids. Germline V gene sequence: CDR1 WNHNN, CDR2 SYGVQD (reference sequence). V was pared by 6 bases and J by 2 bases, with 14 bases between. The chain's CDR3 is CASRELFLPYEQYF. DNA of the CDR3: TGCGCCAGCAGAGAATTATTTCTCCCCTACGAGCAGTACTTC.

This clonotype showed up many times. The chain carries TRBV15 and TRBJ1-5, with 7 bases fitting TRBD1. V lost 5 bases and J lost 2; bases outside the gene matches: 9. The CDR3 covers 16 residues. Germline loops: CDR1 LNHNV, CDR2 YYDKDF (reference sequence). This chain's CDR3 is CATSLSTGYGNQPQHF. In DNA, the CDR3 is TGTGCCACCAGCCTCTCGACAGGGTACGGCAATCAGCCCCAGCATTTT. Based on the CDR3 plus reference TRBV15 and TRBJ1-5, the full variable domain is DAMVIQNPRYQVTQFGKPVTLSCSQTLNHNVMYWYQQKSSQAPKLLFHYYDKDFNNEADTPDNFQSRRPNTSFCFLDIRSPGLGDTAMYLCATSLSTGYGNQPQHFGDGTRLSIL.

The genes are TRBV14 and TRBJ2-7; the D is unclear. CDR1 is SGHDN, CDR2 FVKESK, per germline. The CDR3 has 11 amino acids. The CDR3 sequence: CAREAREEQYF. The CDR3 DNA reads as TGTGCTAGAGAGGCGAGAGAAGAGCAGTACTTC.

This clonotype was detected many times. V is TRBV10-3 and J is TRBJ2-7; TRBD1 matches 11 bases. Germline values: CDR1 ENHRY, CDR2 SYGVKD. The trim removed 3 bases at V and 7 bases at J, leaving 5 bases unmatched. The CDR3 spans 14 residues. DNA for the CDR3: TGTGCCATCAGTGACGGGACAGGGGGTTGGGAGCAGTACTTC. Encoded protein: CAISDGTGGWEQYF.